The entry below gives a single T cell receptor beta chain sequence along with its context. The source of the sample is a study of blood T cell repertoires in COVID-19. Whole-study context: PBMCs, B-cell-depleted T cells, or T cells were the source of the cDNA or gDNA that made up the material.

In the authors' workflow: Nucleated cell number was recorded as an estimate derived from reference gene primer amplification. TCRdb's table, derived via immunoSEQ multiplex PCR, lists solely in-frame clones and lacks some. The V and J calls and clone size come from that table; D and trimming were worked out from the DNA. The sample carries about 36,000 clones, roughly 77% recorded once. Trimming removed 5 bases from V and 4 bases from J; junction bases left unmatched: 8. The CDR3 loop spans 16 amino acids. Germline V gene lookup returns CDR1 SGHNT and CDR2 YENEEA. This rearrangement joins TRBV11-3 to TRBJ2-5, with 12 bases fitting TRBD2. The TCR comes from a human donor in a cohort sampled during active or convalescent COVID-19. The donor label of this sample is uncertain. Sequenced material: peripheral blood. DNA of the CDR3: TGTGCCAGCAGCCCCCGGACTAGCGGGATGATAGAGACCCAGTACTTC. Protein: CASSPRTSGMIETQYF.